Listed below are T cell receptor beta chains from one sample, sequenced in a study of T cell responses to AZD1222 COVID-19 vaccine. Here immunoSEQ multiplex PCR was the method, and the copy in TCRdb shows in-frame clones only, minus some. The sample carries around 130,000 clones, around nine tenths recorded once. The input for sequencing was peripheral blood, taken 28 days after the second AZD1222 dose. These receptors were collected from an adult who received the AZD1222 COVID-19 vaccine. Both conserved end residues are trimmed from each CDR3. Fields, in order: J gene, CDR3 length, V gene, CDR3 protein.

TRBJ1-2,12,TRBV6-5,ASSYSAQSRGYT
TRBJ2-1,11,TRBV11-3,ASSSGSVNEQF
TRBJ2-7,11,TRBV10-3,ASRGGEEGEQY
TRBJ1-2,10,TRBV3-1/TRBV3-2,ASSRQGYGYT
TRBJ1-3,13,TRBV6-6,ASSYGDSSGNTIY
TRBJ1-2,16,TRBV19,ASSIDATGTGLSYGYT
TRBJ2-2,11,TRBV5-6,ASSLARGRDRF
TRBJ2-5,9,TRBV28,ASSLAETQY
TRBJ2-2,13,TRBV30,AWNRGAGNTGELF
TRBJ2-7,11,TRBV19,ASRAPSTYEQY
TRBJ2-7,12,TRBV5-4,ASSLPGPGYEQY
TRBJ1-4,12,TRBV7-9,ASSLGWGGEKLF
TRBJ2-2,15,TRBV24-1,ATSDFGGPSNTGELF
TRBJ2-7,13,TRBV7-9,ASRTGGGKTYEQY
TRBJ2-7,16,TRBV7-8,ASSLKLSRWTGTYEQY
TRBJ1-5,14,TRBV7-2,ASSLSGGVSNQPQH
TRBJ2-3,14,TRBV25-1,ASSRDVGHSTDTQY
TRBJ2-7,14,TRBV5-4,ASSQTTFSRAYEQY
TRBJ2-3,12,TRBV6-4,ASSEASGGVTQY
TRBJ1-5,15,TRBV7-8,ASSQGQGTHSNQPQH
TRBJ2-5,15,TRBV24-1,ATSDLTSGGYQETQY
TRBJ2-2,16,TRBV3-1/TRBV3-2,ASSQEAGTTRRTGELF
TRBJ2-7,13,TRBV9,ASSVAPSGAYEQY
TRBJ2-5,12,TRBV18,ASSPPFSGVAQY
TRBJ1-2,12,TRBV7-9,ASSLTGALDGYT
TRBJ1-6,11,TRBV2,ASSGQGNSPLH
TRBJ1-1,13,TRBV5-1,ASSLGGTGGTEAF
TRBJ2-7,12,TRBV27,ASVPAGGSYEQY
TRBJ2-5,14,TRBV28,ASSDPVSPYQETQY
TRBJ2-5,13,TRBV9,ASSVALTAQETQY
TRBJ2-1,13,TRBV18,ASSPTSGSLYEQF
TRBJ2-7,12,TRBV18,ASSPGRQNYEQY
TRBJ2-5,13,TRBV5-1,ASSLAVPIQETQY
TRBJ2-2,12,TRBV6-6,ASSQMTGTGELF
TRBJ1-1,11,TRBV18,ASSGQKNTEAF
TRBJ2-3,13,TRBV4-1,ASSQLAGTTDTQY
TRBJ1-1,13,TRBV3-1/TRBV3-2,ASSQSGGRITEAF
TRBJ1-1,11,TRBV24-1,ATSTGTRTEAF
TRBJ1-1,10,TRBV7-3,ASSRPNTEAF
TRBJ2-6,15,TRBV15,ATSRARGGLGANVLT
TRBJ1-1,11,TRBV7-3,ASSYHWNTEAF
TRBJ2-3,11,TRBV24-1,ATSERATDTQY
TRBJ1-3,12,TRBV30,AWSVSGAGNTIY
TRBJ1-4,14,TRBV4-2,ASSPGHEGSNEKLF
TRBJ1-3,12,TRBV5-1,ASSSVGTGNTIY
TRBJ2-4,9,TRBV29-1,SANRGNIQY
TRBJ1-1,11,TRBV12-3/TRBV12-4,ATRATVNTEAF
TRBJ2-1,12,TRBV11-1,ASTSGSGSDEQF
TRBJ2-7,13,TRBV5-1,ASSFTGAIVYEQY
TRBJ1-1,11,TRBV7-2,ASSLQVNTEAF
TRBJ2-7,13,TRBV5-4,ASSLGLAPAYEQY
TRBJ1-1,11,TRBV27,ASSSPREAEAF
TRBJ1-2,11,TRBV29-1,SVEGRDEYGYT
TRBJ1-4,13,TRBV5-1,ASSIGGVANEKLF
TRBJ1-1,11,TRBV6-4,ASSRYTDTEAF
TRBJ1-6,12,TRBV5-1,ASSLEGGNSPLH
TRBJ1-4,12,TRBV19,ASSIRGGSEKLF
TRBJ2-7,13,TRBV6-4,ASSDWETDLYEQY